This passage covers 20 T cell receptor beta chains from one sample sequenced in a study of CD8 T cells in ankylosing spondylitis listed by TCRdb under 2017. The method behind the library was 5' RACE. Sequencing relied on an Illumina HiSeq 2500. The public reads were reanalyzed by TCRdb: fastp trimming at Q25, MiXCR alignment, in-frame beta chains only. Rows are combined by CDR3 protein, so each entry shows the most common genes and DNA. This sample lists about 130,000 distinct CDR3 sequences; about an eighth were detected once. The top ten clonotypes cover roughly 4.5% of the sample. Input material: blood, either unsorted or a sorted T cell fraction (not recorded which). The receptor source for this set is a female donor with ankylosing spondylitis or in good health (not recorded which).

This sequence joins TRBV2 and TRBJ2-1; TRBD1 aligns across 8 bases. V trimming: 6 bases; J trimming: 4 bases; junction bases outside the gene matches: 8. Germline-derived CDR1 and CDR2 are SNHLY and FYNNEI. This CDR3 is built from 15 residues. Written as DNA, the CDR3 is TGTGCCAGCAGAGCCCGCGGGACAGGTTACAATGAGCAGTTCTTC. Translated, it gives CASRARGTGYNEQFF. Together with reference TRBV2 and TRBJ2-1, the CDR3 gives the full variable domain: EPEVTQTPSHQVTQMGQEVILRCVPISNHLYFYWYRQILGQKVEFLVSFYNNEISEKSEIFDDQFSVERPDGSNFTLKIRSTKLEDSAMYFCASRARGTGYNEQFFGPGTRLTVL.

Notes on this clonotype: One junction end does not reproduce the germline sequence, and a read error may be involved. The chain carries TRBV9 and TRBJ2-1; 9 bases agree with TRBD2. This CDR3 spans 17 amino acids. CDR1 is SGDLS and CDR2 is YYNGEE in the germline V gene. CDR3 sequence: CAGSVAISGGRYNEQFF. The CDR3 region has the DNA TGTGCCGGCAGCGTAGCGATTAGCGGGGGAAGATACAATGAGCAGTTCTTC. Looking up the rest from reference TRBV9 and TRBJ2-1 gives the full variable domain: DSGVTQTPKHLITATGQRVTLRCSPRSGDLSVYWYQQSLDQGLQFLIQYYNGEERAKGNILERFSAQQFPDLHSELNLSSLELGDSALYFCAGSVAISGGRYNEQFFGPGTRLTVL.

This clonotype has ten or more counts. The CDR3 DNA reads as TGTGCCAGCAGCCAAGAGGTCCGGGGGTCAGAGACCCAGTACTTC. It specifies CASSQEVRGSETQYF. This chain links TRBV3-1 with TRBJ2-5, with TRBD2 as a possible D gene (6 bases). The V end was cut by 0 bases, the J end by 4 bases, with 12 bases between. This CDR3 is built from 15 residues. Germline CDR1 LGHDT, CDR2 YNNKEL (reference sequence).

Details on this clonotype: Just one base apart from a much larger clone, this may be a read error. The chain links TRBV20-1 to TRBJ2-5; TRBD2 is a possible D gene (6 bases). Germline CDR1 reads DFQATT; CDR2 reads SNEGSKA (reference sequence). There are 16 residues in the CDR3. CDR3 in DNA: TGCAGTGCTCCCTCCGCCTGGCATGGAGGGCAAGAGACCCAGCACTTC. It codes for CSAPSAWHGGQETQHF.

This clonotype was seen only a few times. J is TRBJ2-1 and V is TRBV7-7, with TRBD2 as a possible D gene (5 bases). The CDR3 covers 12 residues. Germline V CDR1 and CDR2: SSHAT, FNYEAQ (reference sequence). The V and J ends lost 5 bases and 9 bases respectively, with 11 bases between them. The CDR3 sequence: CASSDPGGEQFF. CDR3 sequence (DNA): TGTGCCAGCAGCGACCCAGGAGGTGAGCAGTTCTTC.

This clonotype was detected a few times. The rearrangement uses TRBV7-2 and TRBJ2-6; TRBD2 aligns across 12 bases. Trimming took 5 bases from V and 3 from J; bases not matched to a gene: 11. CDR1 and CDR2 from the germline V gene are SGHTA and FQGNSA. CDR3 length: 19 residues. Here the CDR3 DNA reads TGTGCCAGCAGCCCCCTGACTAGCGGGAGAAACGGTGGGGCCAACGTCCTGACTTTC. Amino acid sequence: CASSPLTSGRNGGANVLTF.

This clonotype appeared many times. The chain couples TRBV7-8 to TRBJ1-2, with D hard to call. This CDR3 is 15 amino acids long. The V end lost 0 bases, the J end lost 4 bases, and 12 bases lay between the germline ends. The germline V gene has CDR1 SGHVS and CDR2 FQNEAQ. The CDR3, as DNA: TGTGCCAGCAGCTTAGCATTCGTAGGCGGCTATGGCTACACCTTC. Protein product: CASSLAFVGGYGYTF.

The chain has TRBV27 and TRBJ1-2; TRBD1 matches at 7 bases. This CDR3 spans 12 amino acids. J was trimmed by 7 bases and V by 6 bases; bases with no gene match: 5. CDR1 is MNHEY and CDR2 is SMNVEV in the germline V gene (reference sequence). The CDR3 DNA is TGTGCCAGCAGCGAGGGGGCAGGTGGCTACACCTTC. Its translation is CASSEGAGGYTF.

This clonotype was observed a single time. The chain recombines TRBV24-1 with TRBJ2-1; perhaps TRBD2 as D (6 bases). CDR3 length: 17 residues. CDR1 KGHDR and CDR2 SFDVKD come from the germline V gene. V was cut by 2 bases and J by 0 bases, with 13 bases left in between. This CDR3 reads CATSDSLAPGSYNEQFF. The CDR3 coding sequence is TGTGCCACCAGTGATTCCCTAGCGCCCGGCTCCTACAATGAGCAGTTCTTC.

Ten or more counts support this clonotype. J is TRBJ1-2 and V is TRBV7-9; 8 bases are a match to TRBD1. V gave up 7 bases and J gave up 4 bases; unmatched junction bases: 5. The germline CDR1 and CDR2 sequences are SEHNR and FQNEAQ (reference sequence). The CDR3 contains 13 residues. The CDR3 here is CASTGQGLYGYTF. In DNA form, the CDR3 reads TGTGCCAGCACTGGACAGGGCCTCTATGGCTACACCTTC. Drawing the rest from reference TRBV7-9 and TRBJ1-2, the complete variable domain is DTGVSQNPRHKITKRGQNVTFRCDPISEHNRLYWYRQTLGQGPEFLTYFQNEAQLEKSRLLSDRFSAERPKGSFSTLEIQRTEQGDSAMYLCASTGQGLYGYTFGSGTRLTVV.

This clonotype appeared many times. V is TRBV30 and J is TRBJ2-2; D is unclear. Germline-derived CDR1 and CDR2 are GTSNPN and SVGIG (reference sequence). The V and J ends lost 3 bases and 7 bases respectively, with 9 bases between them. This CDR3 spans 12 amino acids. CDR3 nucleotide sequence: TGTGCCTGGAGATCCAATCTCGGGGAGCTGTTTTTT. Translation: CAWRSNLGELFF.

This clonotype was picked up many times. The chain links TRBV12-3 or TRBV12-4 to TRBJ2-2; TRBD2 is a possible D gene (5 bases). The germline V and J ends were trimmed by 5 bases and 3 bases, with 10 bases remaining between them. CDR3 size: 14 residues. The CDR3 DNA sequence: TGTGCCAGCAGTGTACTAGGTTACACCGGGGAGCTGTTTTTT. Its protein product is CASSVLGYTGELFF.

This clonotype was counted at least ten times. This sequence joins TRBV7-2 and TRBJ1-3, with unresolved D. This CDR3 has 13 residues. Germline V gene data show CDR1 as SGHTA and CDR2 as FQGNSA. V shed 6 bases and J shed 0 bases, with 6 bases lying between them. The CDR3 loop is CASSLGSGNTIYF. DNA for the CDR3: TGTGCCAGCAGTTTGGGCTCTGGAAACACCATATATTTT.

At least ten counts were recorded for this clonotype. This chain uses TRBV3-1 with TRBJ2-3; 10 nucleotides match TRBD1. Germline assignment: CDR1 LGHDT and CDR2 YNNKEL (reference sequence). The CDR3 is 15 residues long. V was pared by 0 bases and J by 5 bases, with 2 bases of the junction left unmatched. The CDR3 DNA reads as TGTGCCAGCAGCCAAGAGGACAGGGGGGGAGATACGCAGTATTTT. Its protein is CASSQEDRGGDTQYF.

The table lists this clonotype with many counts. The rearrangement uses TRBV12-3 or TRBV12-4 and TRBJ2-1; D not certain. Trimming cost V 2 bases and J 8 bases, with 4 bases left between them. The CDR3 extends over 11 amino acids. The CDR3 bases are TGTGCCAGCAGTTTAAACGATGAGCAGTTCTTC. The encoded protein is CASSLNDEQFF.

The table lists this clonotype with many counts. The chain couples TRBV29-1 to TRBJ2-7, with 9 bases identical to TRBD2. The CDR3 sequence is 14 residues long. Germline loops: CDR1 SQVTM, CDR2 ANQGSEA. V gave up 6 bases and J gave up 1 base; unmatched junction bases: 7. In nucleotides, the CDR3 is TGCAGCGTCGGGGGACTAGCTCGTTCCTACGAGCAGTACTTC. Amino acids: CSVGGLARSYEQYF.

This clonotype was recorded at least ten times. The rearrangement links TRBV27 to TRBJ2-1, with D maybe TRBD2 (6 bases). The CDR3 sequence is 15 residues long. V was cut by 4 bases and J by 4 bases, with 14 bases left in between. In germline, CDR1 is MNHEY, CDR2 SMNVEV (reference sequence). The DNA for the CDR3 is TGTGCCAGCAGTTCCCCCCCGGACTATTACAATGAGCAGTTCTTC. This codes for CASSSPPDYYNEQFF.

This clonotype was seen many times. This sequence joins TRBV29-1 and TRBJ2-1, with D possibly matching TRBD2 (6 bases). The V end lost 4 bases, the J end lost 3 bases, and 13 bases lay between the germline ends. CDR1 and CDR2 from the germline V gene are SQVTM and ANQGSEA. CDR3 size: 14 residues. CDR3: CSVVGLANYNEQFF. For the CDR3, the DNA is TGCAGCGTTGTTGGCCTAGCGAACTACAATGAGCAGTTCTTC.

In this sample, this clonotype turned up many times. The chain links TRBV29-1 to TRBJ2-1; a weak D match, TRBD1 (6 bases). This CDR3 region has 15 residues. V shed 5 bases and J shed 4 bases, with 18 bases lying between them. Germline values: CDR1 SQVTM, CDR2 ANQGSEA. The CDR3 spells CSVSPKTGFYNEQFF. In DNA form, the CDR3 reads TGCAGCGTTAGCCCGAAGACAGGTTTTTACAATGAGCAGTTCTTC.

This clonotype was detected many times. V and J are TRBV7-2 and TRBJ1-4, with unresolved D. V shed 5 bases and J shed 3 bases, with 16 bases lying between them. CDR3 size: 16 residues. CDR1 is SGHTA and CDR2 is FQGNSA in the germline V gene. The CDR3 protein is CASSLHVGTSNEKLFF. The DNA of the CDR3 is TGTGCCAGCAGCCTCCACGTGGGAACCTCTAATGAAAAACTGTTTTTT.